The sequence of this T cell receptor (beta chain) was determined in a study of T cell repertoires in cytomegalovirus infection. As for the study in general: Both CMV infection and a matching HLA type were indicated by public TCR beta signatures. Findings of the study overall: Cumulated frequencies of public TCR beta families served to identify carriers of CMV plus the relevant HLA. The ex vivo response showed dominance by HLA-C-restricted CMV-specific TCR beta clonotypes.

Comment on this clonotype: Its antigen is not known.

TCRdb independently ran MiXCR on the reads; one entry per CDR3 protein. The profile shows about 490,000 distinct CDR3 sequences, more than 20% of them singletons. Sequenced: PBMCs. This receptor was obtained from a human donor in good health (CMV status not recorded). Some clones in this sample may be carry-over from other donors' samples.

Here the CDR3 DNA reads TGTGCCAGTAGTATCGAAGGAAGGCTTCCCCTTGGGAGCGATACGCAGTATTTT. Encoded protein: CASSIEGRLPLGSDTQYF. The rearrangement joins TRBV19 to TRBJ2-3; a possible D gene is TRBD2 (5 bases). The length of the CDR3 is 18 residues. Germline-derived CDR1 and CDR2 are LNHDA and SQIVND (reference sequence). V shed 3 bases and J shed 6 bases, with 25 bases lying between them.